The clone carrying this TCR beta chain came up many times. The target antigen is unknown. The data are from a study of neurological immune-mediated disorders. General observations from the study: HTLV-1-associated myelopathy had the most TCR clonal expansion, and multiple sclerosis had the least, less than healthy controls.

The CDR3 is 8 amino acids. Germline V gives CDR1 DFQATT, CDR2 SNEGSKA (reference sequence). Trimming shortened V by 6 bases and J by 8 bases, and 4 bases separated the two germline ends. The cDNA was generated through 5'RACE incorporating 10-nucleotide random UMIs. Every sequencing run gave over 160 million TCR-beta sequences, taken from 15-18 subjects. MiXCR was run by TCRdb on the 5' RACE reads, yielding one entry per CDR3 protein. The sample includes about 80,000 distinct CDR3 sequences, roughly 9% of them seen just once. The sample taken for sequencing was PBMCs. The source is a man aged 45-60 years in good health. The rearrangement links TRBV20-1 to TRBJ1-2; D not certain. In DNA, the CDR3 is TGCAGTGCGGGGGGCTACACCTTC. This codes for CSAGGYTF.